One sample yielded the 24 T cell receptor beta chains listed below, sequenced in a study of T cell repertoires in cytomegalovirus infection. TCRdb itself ran the reads through MiXCR, one entry per CDR3 protein. The sample carries approximately 180,000 distinct CDR3 sequences, roughly 9% recorded once. Sequencing input: PBMCs. These receptors were collected from a human donor in good health (CMV status not recorded). Some clones in this sample may be carry-over from other donors' samples.

This clonotype was seen more than once but under ten times. The chain uses TRBV28 and TRBJ1-2; tentatively, D is TRBD1 (5 bases). The CDR3 is 17 residues long. Trimming left V 3 bases short and J 8 bases short, with 25 bases between. Germline V CDR1 and CDR2: MDHEN, SYDVKM. The CDR3 reads CASSFRSNYRNWGGYTF. Written as DNA, the CDR3 is TGTGCCAGCAGTTTCCGGAGTAATTACAGGAACTGGGGCGGCTACACCTTC.

The rearrangement links TRBV13 to TRBJ2-5; D remains ambiguous. V was pared by 5 bases and J by 4 bases, with 17 bases between. The CDR3 extends over 15 amino acids. Per the germline V gene, CDR1 is PRHDT and CDR2 is FYEKMQ (reference sequence). CDR3 sequence reads: CASSPTGRGGETQYF. The CDR3 DNA reads TGTGCCAGCAGCCCGACCGGACGAGGTGGAGAGACCCAGTACTTC.

This clonotype occurred many times. The V gene is TRBV7-2, the J gene TRBJ2-7; no definite D call. This CDR3 contains 13 residues. Germline CDR1 and CDR2: SGHTA and FQGNSA. Trimming took off 7 bases at V and 3 bases at J, with 13 bases between the two ends. The CDR3 DNA is TGTGCCAGCACCCGAGGTAGCCGCTACGAGCAGTACTTC. Its protein product is CASTRGSRYEQYF.

V gene TRBV30 combines with J gene TRBJ1-1, with D unclear. Germline V lookup: CDR1 GTSNPN, CDR2 SVGIG (reference sequence). This CDR3 region has 16 residues. Trimming removed 5 bases at V and 3 bases at J, with 22 bases between. CDR3 coding DNA: TGTGCCTGGTGCTCTCAGTCAGGAAGGTTCGACACTGAAGCTTTCTTT. It yields the protein CAWCSQSGRFDTEAFF.

This clonotype was observed a single time. The V gene is TRBV20-1, the J gene TRBJ2-1; 9 bases match TRBD1. Trimming at V came to 6 bases and at J to 3 bases, leaving 12 bases not matched to a gene. This CDR3 is built from 16 residues. CDR1 is DFQATT, CDR2 SNEGSKA, per germline (reference sequence). The DNA of the CDR3 is TGCAGTGCCGCCCCCCCCGGGACAGGGTTCTACAATGAGCAGTTCTTC. Protein product: CSAAPPGTGFYNEQFF.

This clonotype showed up many times. The chain uses TRBV18 and TRBJ1-2, with TRBD1 identical over 9 bases. This CDR3 is 15 amino acids long. Unmatched junction bases numbered 10, after V lost 3 bases and J lost 8 bases. Per the germline V gene, CDR1 is KGHSH and CDR2 is LQKENI. The CDR3 nucleotides read TGTGCCAGCTCACCTTGGGACAGGGAATCGGAAGGCTACACCTTC. It codes for CASSPWDRESEGYTF.

This clonotype was counted between two and nine times. The chain recombines TRBV24-1 with TRBJ1-4, with 7 bases that match TRBD1. Trimming at V came to 4 bases and at J to 6 bases, leaving 13 bases not matched to a gene. The CDR3 length is 17 residues. Germline V lookup: CDR1 KGHDR, CDR2 SFDVKD. CDR3 DNA: TGTGCCACCAGTGAGTGGACAGGAGGAAAAGAGGATGAAAAACTGTTTTTT. Its protein product is CATSEWTGGKEDEKLFF.

The V and J genes are TRBV5-1 and TRBJ1-5, with D unresolved. The ends were cut back, 4 bases at V and 5 bases at J, with 13 bases in the middle. The CDR3 loop spans 14 amino acids. Germline V CDR1 and CDR2: SGHRS, YFSETQ. The CDR3 nucleotides read TGCGCCAGCAGCAAGGACGGGGAAGATCAGCCCCAGCATTTT. It specifies CASSKDGEDQPQHF.

This clonotype was picked up a small number of times. The chain couples TRBV7-2 to TRBJ2-4; D uncertain. Germline lookup yields CDR1 SGHTA and CDR2 FQGNSA. V lost 2 bases and J lost 0, with 8 bases in between. CDR3 length equals 15 residues. The CDR3 region has the DNA TGTGCCAGCAGCTTACAGATACTAGCCAAAAACATTCAGTACTTC. This sequence encodes CASSLQILAKNIQYF.

This clonotype was observed a few times. V and J are TRBV11-2 and TRBJ1-1; 10 nucleotides agree with TRBD1. Germline CDR1 is SGHAT and CDR2 is FQNNGV. The CDR3 has 18 amino acids. Trimming at V came to 4 bases and at J to 0 bases, leaving 11 bases not matched to a gene. The CDR3 loop is CASSSSRQGAGMNTEAFF. As DNA, the CDR3 is TGTGCCAGCAGCTCCTCTCGACAGGGGGCCGGGATGAACACTGAAGCTTTCTTT.

This clonotype was counted a few times. The rearrangement joins TRBV19 to TRBJ2-3; 8 nucleotides line up with TRBD2. CDR1 LNHDA and CDR2 SQIVND come from the germline V gene (reference sequence). The CDR3 is 16 amino acids. Losses at the gene ends were 5 bases for V and 0 bases for J; bases not matched to a gene: 7. This CDR3 is CASSLLAGGSTDTQYF. The DNA of the CDR3 is TGTGCCAGTAGTCTCCTAGCGGGCGGAAGCACAGATACGCAGTATTTT.

This clonotype was seen repeatedly, ten times or more. This chain links TRBV7-9 with TRBJ1-1, with D perhaps TRBD1 (5 bases). Trimming took off 1 base at V and 8 bases at J, with 8 bases between the two ends. Germline V gene sequence: CDR1 SEHNR, CDR2 FQNEAQ (reference sequence). The CDR3 consists of 12 residues. Here the CDR3 reads CASSLVRQEAFF. CDR3 nucleotide sequence: TGTGCCAGCAGCTTAGTGCGACAGGAAGCTTTCTTT.

The rearrangement links TRBV20-1 to TRBJ2-1; perhaps TRBD2 as D (5 bases). The CDR3 extends over 15 amino acids. Trimming removed 5 bases from V and 5 bases from J, with 19 bases in between. The germline V gene encodes CDR1 DFQATT and CDR2 SNEGSKA (reference sequence). CDR3 in DNA: TGCAGTGCTGGAGGAGTAAATACTAGGAACAATGAGCAGTTCTTC. As protein: CSAGGVNTRNNEQFF.

At least ten counts were recorded for this clonotype. This chain connects TRBV7-2 to TRBJ2-7; no firm D call. V gave up 1 base and J gave up 4 bases, with 11 bases separating them. Germline assignment: CDR1 SGHTA and CDR2 FQGNSA. The CDR3 totals 14 residues. The CDR3 DNA reads as TGTGCCAGCAGCTTAGGCAAACCCGTATACGAGCAGTACTTC. Amino acids: CASSLGKPVYEQYF.

The chain has TRBV29-1 and TRBJ2-1; D gene unclear. The CDR3 loop spans 10 amino acids. V shed 6 bases and J shed 5 bases, with 5 bases lying between them. CDR1 and CDR2 (germline): SQVTM, ANQGSEA. In nucleotides, the CDR3 is TGCAGCGTCGGAAACAATGAGCAGTTCTTC. Translation gives CSVGNNEQFF.

There are many counts of this clonotype. The chain combines TRBV7-2 with TRBJ2-2; TRBD2 matches 9 bases. The CDR3 has 15 amino acids. Germline trimming cut 5 bases from V and 5 bases from J; bases unmatched to any gene: 6. Germline V gives CDR1 SGHTA, CDR2 FQGNSA. The CDR3: CASSVSGGGTGELFF. Here the CDR3 DNA reads TGTGCCAGCAGCGTTAGCGGGGGAGGGACCGGGGAGCTGTTTTTT.

This clonotype has at least ten counts. The chain combines TRBV6-2 or TRBV6-3 with TRBJ2-1, with 8 bases matching TRBD1. Germline V gene data show CDR1 as MNHEY and CDR2 as SVGEGT. This CDR3 is 15 amino acids long. Trimming took 6 bases from V and 4 from J; bases not matched to a gene: 8. The CDR3: CASSPRDRLYNEQFF. Written as DNA, the CDR3 is TGTGCCAGCAGCCCCCGGGACAGGTTATACAATGAGCAGTTCTTC.

This sequence joins TRBV19 and TRBJ2-5; 7 positions agree with TRBD1. The CDR3 is 15 amino acids. Germline V gene sequence: CDR1 LNHDA, CDR2 SQIVND (reference sequence). After removal of 3 bases from V and 2 bases from J, the junction contained 6 bases not matched to a gene. The CDR3 nucleotides read TGTGCCAGTAGTATGACCGGGACAGTTCAAGAGACCCAGTACTTC. It encodes CASSMTGTVQETQYF. Full variable domain (missing parts from reference TRBV19 and TRBJ2-5): DGGITQSPKYLFRKEGQNVTLSCEQNLNHDAMYWYRQDPGQGLRLIYYSQIVNDFQKGDIAEGYSVSREKKESFPLTVTSAQKNPTAFYLCASSMTGTVQETQYFGPGTRLLVL.

This clonotype has a count of ten or more. This chain joins TRBV7-3 and TRBJ2-2; D may be TRBD1 (6 bases). Germline lookup yields CDR1 SGHTA and CDR2 FQGTGA. This CDR3 contains 19 residues. V was shortened by 2 bases and J by 1 base, with 20 bases between the two germline ends. CDR3 DNA: TGTGCCAGCAGCTTAGTTCATACAGGGTTGAGATTGAACACCGGGGAGCTGTTTTTT. Protein sequence: CASSLVHTGLRLNTGELFF.

This clonotype has ten or more counts. The chain employs TRBV6-2 or TRBV6-3 and TRBJ2-6; weak D call: TRBD1 (6 bases). The CDR3 consists of 15 residues. The germline V gene encodes CDR1 MNHEY and CDR2 SVGEGT. Trimming removed 6 bases from V and 0 bases from J, with 9 bases in between. CDR3 in amino acids: CASRKTGSGANVLTF. Written as DNA, the CDR3 is TGTGCCAGCAGGAAGACAGGCTCTGGGGCCAACGTCCTGACTTTC.

This clonotype was counted only a few times. The rearrangement joins TRBV5-5 to TRBJ2-7; 15 bases match TRBD2. The V gene end was trimmed by 4 bases and the J gene end by 5 bases; junction bases not matched to a gene: 7. The CDR3 extends over 16 amino acids. Germline loops: CDR1 SGHKS, CDR2 YYEKEE (reference sequence). Written as DNA, the CDR3 is TGTGCCAGCAGCCCAAGGACTAGCGGGAGGGCCAACGAGCAGTACTTC. This sequence encodes CASSPRTSGRANEQYF.

This clonotype appeared a few times. A read error may produce the germline difference seen at one junction end. The gene calls are TRBV28 and TRBJ1-2, with 10 bases that match TRBD1. The length of the CDR3 is 12 residues. Germline CDR1 reads MDHEN; CDR2 reads SYDVKM. CDR3 bases: TGTGCCAGCAGACCGCCGGGACAGGGGATGTCCTTC. This encodes CASRPPGQGMSF.

This sequence joins TRBV5-1 and TRBJ2-7; 14 bases are shared with TRBD2. CDR1 and CDR2 (germline): SGHRS, YFSETQ. This CDR3 is built from 16 residues. Unmatched junction bases numbered 9, after V lost 4 bases and J lost 6 bases. The CDR3 here is CASSASGTSGGSEQYF. CDR3 DNA: TGCGCCAGCAGCGCATCCGGGACTAGCGGGGGTAGCGAGCAGTACTTC.

This clonotype came up many times. The chain links TRBV9 to TRBJ2-1; 11 bases agree with TRBD2. The ends lost 1 base at V and 9 bases at J; junction bases unmatched: 9. Germline CDR1 SGDLS, CDR2 YYNGEE. The CDR3 is 16 residues long. The chain's CDR3 is CASSVRSTSGSAEQFF. DNA of the CDR3: TGTGCCAGCAGCGTACGGTCCACTAGCGGGAGTGCTGAGCAGTTCTTC.